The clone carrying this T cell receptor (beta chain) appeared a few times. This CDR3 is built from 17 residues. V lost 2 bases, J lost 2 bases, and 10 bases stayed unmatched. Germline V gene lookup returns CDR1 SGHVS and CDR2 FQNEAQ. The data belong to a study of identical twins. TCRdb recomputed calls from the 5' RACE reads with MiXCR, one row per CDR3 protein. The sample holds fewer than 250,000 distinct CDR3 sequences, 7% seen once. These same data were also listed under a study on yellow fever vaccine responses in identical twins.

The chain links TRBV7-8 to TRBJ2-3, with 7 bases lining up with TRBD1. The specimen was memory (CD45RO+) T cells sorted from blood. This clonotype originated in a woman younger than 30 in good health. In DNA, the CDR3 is TGTGCCAGCAGCTTAAGGGGGCTGGGGGTTTCCACAGATACGCAGTATTTT. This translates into CASSLRGLGVSTDTQYF.